One T cell receptor beta chain is described in this entry. The antigen remains undetermined. The sample originates from a study of cytomegalovirus exposure and HLA in healthy donors. Study observations and caveats: There were a few CMV-associated chains whose specificity for CMV antigens was confirmed in vitro. Rare TCR sequences dominated, though some public TCRs recurred in many donors. Cytomegalovirus status was reportedly diagnosed by the classifier with high sensitivity and specificity.

Donors sampled were nominally healthy, though unrecorded immune exposures were likely. The V end lost 3 bases, the J end lost 1 base, and 5 bases lay between the germline ends. The CDR3 totals 13 residues. CDR1 and CDR2 from the germline V gene are SGHTA and FQGNSA. The PCR used 60 Vbeta and 13 Jbeta primers. Sequencing used immunoSEQ multiplex PCR; TCRdb keeps in-frame clones, though not all of them. The sample includes over 150,000 clones, over 75% of them seen just once. This TCR derives from a boy younger than 10 in good health and CMV-seronegative. Sequences were obtained from PBMCs. This sequence joins TRBV7-2 and TRBJ2-3, with D unresolved. The CDR3: CASSLGRTDTQYF. As DNA, the CDR3 is TGTGCCAGCAGCTTGGGCCGCACAGATACGCAGTATTTT. The full variable domain, in which reference TRBV7-2 and TRBJ2-3 provide the parts outside the CDR3, is GAGVSQSPSNKVTEKGKDVELRCDPISGHTALYWYRQSLGQGLEFLIYFQGNSAPDKSGLPSDRFSAERTGGSVSTLTIQRTQQEDSAVYLCASSLGRTDTQYFGPGTRLTVL.